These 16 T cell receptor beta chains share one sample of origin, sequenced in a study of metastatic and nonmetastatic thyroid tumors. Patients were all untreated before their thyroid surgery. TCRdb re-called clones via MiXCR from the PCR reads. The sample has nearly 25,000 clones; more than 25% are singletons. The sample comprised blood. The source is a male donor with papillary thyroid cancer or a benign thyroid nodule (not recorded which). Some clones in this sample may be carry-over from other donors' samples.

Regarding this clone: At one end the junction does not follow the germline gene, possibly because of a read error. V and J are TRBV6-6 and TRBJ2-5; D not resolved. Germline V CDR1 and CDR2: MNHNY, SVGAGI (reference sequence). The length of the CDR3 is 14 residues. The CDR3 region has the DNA TGTGCCAGCAGTTACGGACCAGCAGGAGAGACACAGTACTTC. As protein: CASSYGPAGETQYF.

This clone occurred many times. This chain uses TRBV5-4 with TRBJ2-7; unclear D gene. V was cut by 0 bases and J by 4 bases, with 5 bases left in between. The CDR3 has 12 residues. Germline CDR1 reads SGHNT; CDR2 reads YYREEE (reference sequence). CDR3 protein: CASSLGGYEQYF. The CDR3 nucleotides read TGTGCCAGCAGCTTGGGCGGTTACGAGCAGTACTTC. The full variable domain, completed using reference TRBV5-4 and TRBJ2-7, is ETGVTQSPTHLIKTRGQQVTLRCSSQSGHNTVSWYQQALGQGPQFIFQYYREEENGRGNFPPRFSGLQFPNYSSELNVNALELDDSALYLCASSLGGYEQYFGPGTRLTVT.

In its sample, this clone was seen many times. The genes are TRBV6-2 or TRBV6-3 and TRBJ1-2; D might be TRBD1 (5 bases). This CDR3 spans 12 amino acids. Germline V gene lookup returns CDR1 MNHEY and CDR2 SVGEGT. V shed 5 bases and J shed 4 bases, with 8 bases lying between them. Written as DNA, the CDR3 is TGTGCCAGCAGTCCCGGGGGCTATGGCTACACCTTC. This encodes CASSPGGYGYTF.

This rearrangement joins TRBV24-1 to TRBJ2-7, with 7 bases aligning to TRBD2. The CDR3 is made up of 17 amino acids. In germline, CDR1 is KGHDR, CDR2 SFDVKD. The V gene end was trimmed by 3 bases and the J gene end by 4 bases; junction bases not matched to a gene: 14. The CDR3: CATSDPSGQGGGYEQYF. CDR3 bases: TGTGCCACCAGTGATCCTAGCGGCCAGGGCGGTGGTTACGAGCAGTACTTC.

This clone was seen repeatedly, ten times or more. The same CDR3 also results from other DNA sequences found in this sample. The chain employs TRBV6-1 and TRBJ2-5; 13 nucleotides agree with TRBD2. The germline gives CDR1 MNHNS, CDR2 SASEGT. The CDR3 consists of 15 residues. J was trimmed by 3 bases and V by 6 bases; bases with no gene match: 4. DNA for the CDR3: TGTGCCAGCAGCCCCGGGACTAGCGGGGAAGAGACCCAGTACTTC. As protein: CASSPGTSGEETQYF.

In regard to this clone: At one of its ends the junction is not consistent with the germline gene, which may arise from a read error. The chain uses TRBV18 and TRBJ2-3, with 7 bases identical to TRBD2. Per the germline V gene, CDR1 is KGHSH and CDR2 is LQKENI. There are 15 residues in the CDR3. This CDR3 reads CASSGRRESGETLYF. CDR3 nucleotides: TGTGCCAGCTCAGGGCGGCGGGAGTCCGGAGAAACGCTGTATTTT.

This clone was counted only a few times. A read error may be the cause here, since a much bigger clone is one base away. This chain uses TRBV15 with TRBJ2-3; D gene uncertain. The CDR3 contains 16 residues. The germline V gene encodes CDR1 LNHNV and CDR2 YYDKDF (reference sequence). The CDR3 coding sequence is TGTGCCACCAGCAGAGATAGGGCTGCGGCCACATATACGCAGTATTTT. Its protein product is CATSRDRAAATYTQYF.

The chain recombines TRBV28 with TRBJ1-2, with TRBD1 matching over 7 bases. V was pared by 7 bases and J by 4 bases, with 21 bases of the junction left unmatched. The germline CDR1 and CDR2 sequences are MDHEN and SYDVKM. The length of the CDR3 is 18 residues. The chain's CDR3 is CASIEAVTGRRLFYGYTF. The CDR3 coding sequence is TGTGCCAGCATCGAAGCCGTGACAGGGCGACGACTTTTCTATGGCTACACCTTC.

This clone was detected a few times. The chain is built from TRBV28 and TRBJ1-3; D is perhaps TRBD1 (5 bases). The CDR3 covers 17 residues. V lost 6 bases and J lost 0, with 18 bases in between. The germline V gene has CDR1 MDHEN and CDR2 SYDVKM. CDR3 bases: TGTGCCAGCAGCCTGGGACTCTTCCCTAGCTCTGGAAACACCATATATTTT. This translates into CASSLGLFPSSGNTIYF.

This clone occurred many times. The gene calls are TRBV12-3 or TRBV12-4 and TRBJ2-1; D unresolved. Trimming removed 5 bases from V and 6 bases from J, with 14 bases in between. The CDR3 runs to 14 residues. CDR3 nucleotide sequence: TGTGCCAGCAGTGCTTCTGTCAAGGGCAATGAGCAGTTCTTC. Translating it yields CASSASVKGNEQFF.

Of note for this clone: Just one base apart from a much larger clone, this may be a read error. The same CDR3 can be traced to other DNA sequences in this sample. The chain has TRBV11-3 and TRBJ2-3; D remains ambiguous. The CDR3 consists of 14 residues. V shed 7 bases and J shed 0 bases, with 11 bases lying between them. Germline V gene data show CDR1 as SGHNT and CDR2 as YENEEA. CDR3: CASKGTASTDTQYF. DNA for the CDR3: TGTGCCAGCAAAGGAACTGCCAGCACAGATACGCAGTATTTT. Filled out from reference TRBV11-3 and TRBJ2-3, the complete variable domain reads EAGVVQSPRYKIIEKKQPVAFWCNPISGHNTLYWYLQNLGQGPELLIRYENEEAVDDSQLPKDRFSAERLKGVDSTLKIQPAELGDSAVYLCASKGTASTDTQYFGPGTRLTVL.

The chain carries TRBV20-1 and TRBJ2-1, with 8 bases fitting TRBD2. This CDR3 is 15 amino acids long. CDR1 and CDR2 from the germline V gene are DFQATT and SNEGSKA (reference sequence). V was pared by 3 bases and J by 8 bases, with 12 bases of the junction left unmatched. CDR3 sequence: CSASGRRRGVDEQFF. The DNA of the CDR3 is TGCAGTGCTAGTGGTCGGCGGCGGGGGGTCGATGAGCAGTTCTTC.

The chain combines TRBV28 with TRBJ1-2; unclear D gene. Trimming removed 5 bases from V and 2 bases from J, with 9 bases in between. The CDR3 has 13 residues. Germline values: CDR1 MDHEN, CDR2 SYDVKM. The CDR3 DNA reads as TGTGCCAGCAGTCCGTCGCTGAACTATGGCTACACCTTC. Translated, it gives CASSPSLNYGYTF.

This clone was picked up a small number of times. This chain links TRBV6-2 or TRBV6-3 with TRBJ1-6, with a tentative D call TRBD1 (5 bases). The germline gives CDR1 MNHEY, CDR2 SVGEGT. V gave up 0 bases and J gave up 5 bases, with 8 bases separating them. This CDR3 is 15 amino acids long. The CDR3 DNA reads TGTGCCAGCAGTTACTCCGGGACTGATAATTCACCCCTCCACTTT. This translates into CASSYSGTDNSPLHF.

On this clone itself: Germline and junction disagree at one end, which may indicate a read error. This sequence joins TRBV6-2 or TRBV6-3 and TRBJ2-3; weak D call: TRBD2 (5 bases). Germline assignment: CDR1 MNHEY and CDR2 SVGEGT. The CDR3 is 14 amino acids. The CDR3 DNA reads TGTGCCATCTGTTTCGGAGGTCCCAGAGATAAGCAGTATTTT. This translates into CAICFGGPRDKQYF.

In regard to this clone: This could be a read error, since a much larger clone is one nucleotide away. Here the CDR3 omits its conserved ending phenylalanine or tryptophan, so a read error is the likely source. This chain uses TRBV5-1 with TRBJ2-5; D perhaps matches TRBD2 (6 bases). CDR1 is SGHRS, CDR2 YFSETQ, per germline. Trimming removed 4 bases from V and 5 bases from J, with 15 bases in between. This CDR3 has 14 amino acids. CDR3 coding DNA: TGCGCCAGCAGCGGAGGGCGTGCCCGTGAGACCCAGTACGTC. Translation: CASSGGRARETQYV.